This T cell receptor beta chain was found in a study of cytomegalovirus exposure and HLA in healthy donors. Study conclusions and caveats: The study reported that TCR beta sequences accurately predicted HLA-A and HLA-B alleles in most subjects.

Primers: 60 Vbeta forward and 13 Jbeta reverse. The authors' processing: Some 11 million shared chains were among the 65 million to 85 million unique TCR beta chains that a later analysis counted. The repertoire was sequenced with immunoSEQ multiplex PCR; TCRdb's copy has only in-frame clones and lacks some. V, J and clone size are taken as reported in that table, and D and trimming were inferred from the DNA itself. Of fewer than 200,000 clones listed, roughly 80% are singletons. The CDR3 is made up of 13 amino acids. CDR1 and CDR2 from the germline V gene are SGHVS and FQNEAQ. This clone came up a few times. The antigen is undetermined. The same CDR3 arises from other DNA sequences in this sample as well.

Sequenced material: PBMCs. The receptor was isolated from a woman in her thirties in good health and CMV-seropositive. V usage is TRBV7-8 and J usage is TRBJ2-7; D is unclear. In DNA form, the CDR3 reads TGTGTTAGCAAGCAGAAGACGGCATACGAGCAGTACTTC. Translation: CVSKQKTAYEQYF.